A single sample is the source of the 4 T cell receptor beta chains below, sequenced in a study of blood T cell repertoires in COVID-19. The protocol was immunoSEQ multiplex PCR, while the TCRdb copy is restricted to in-frame clones and leaves out a portion. The data show fewer than 300,000 clones, 70% to 90% seen once. The sample taken for sequencing was PBMCs or T cells enriched from blood (not recorded which). These receptors all come from a woman aged 30 to 39 who had recovered from COVID-19.

The chain has TRBV12-3 or TRBV12-4 and TRBJ1-1; D unclear. CDR3 length: 13 residues. V was pared by 5 bases and J by 1 base, with 8 bases between. CDR3 loop: CASSQTGNTEAFF. CDR3 nucleotides: TGTGCCAGCAGTCAGACGGGGAACACTGAAGCTTTCTTT.

The chain carries TRBV7-9 and TRBJ1-1; D call uncertain. Germline lookup yields CDR1 SEHNR and CDR2 FQNEAQ (reference sequence). The CDR3 contains 15 residues. V lost 0 bases, J lost 3 bases, and 11 bases lay in between. As DNA, the CDR3 is TGTGCCAGCAGCTTAGCGCTCACCAGGTACACTGAAGCTTTCTTT. Its translation is CASSLALTRYTEAFF. Combining the CDR3 with reference TRBV7-9 and TRBJ1-1 gives the whole variable domain DTGVSQNPRHKITKRGQNVTFRCDPISEHNRLYWYRQTLGQGPEFLTYFQNEAQLEKSRLLSDRFSAERPKGSFSTLEIQRTEQGDSAMYLCASSLALTRYTEAFFGQGTRLTVV.

CDR3 sequence reads: CASSTVGPGQPQHF. The CDR3 DNA is TGTGCCAGTAGTACCGTCGGTCCGGGACAGCCCCAGCATTTT. The chain carries TRBV19 and TRBJ1-5; D is unclear. The germline V gene has CDR1 LNHDA and CDR2 SQIVND (reference sequence). The CDR3 totals 14 residues. V was trimmed by 4 bases and J by 7 bases, leaving 14 bases between them.

The rearrangement joins TRBV10-3 to TRBJ2-7; D is possibly TRBD1 (5 bases). Germline V gene lookup returns CDR1 ENHRY and CDR2 SYGVKD. The CDR3 totals 12 residues. Trimming took 9 bases from V and 3 from J, leaving 12 bases between them. CDR3 in DNA: TGTGCCATTAGTCGACAGATCTACGAGCAGTACTTC. Translation gives CAISRQIYEQYF.